This T cell receptor beta chain emerged from a study of shared T cell receptors in the human thymus. CDR3 size: 15 residues. Trimming took 5 bases from V and 1 from J; bases not matched to a gene: 5. Germline V lookup: CDR1 LNHDA, CDR2 SQIVND (reference sequence). Assay: immunoSEQ multiplex PCR; the TCRdb copy retains only in-frame clones and omits some. The data contain over 650,000 clones, about 87% of them seen just once; the ten biggest clones take up about 0.0094%. This sample was shared with a second study, whose subject was human thymus T cells. That report adds: Related studies found that unrelated individuals share highly overlapping thymic repertoires.

Sequencing input: thymocytes. V is TRBV19 and J is TRBJ1-1, with 9 positions matching TRBD1. The sequence was collected from a boy under two years old with a congenital heart defect. The CDR3 DNA is TGTGCCAGTAGTGCAGGACAGGGGCAGAACACTGAAGCTTTCTTT. Protein product: CASSAGQGQNTEAFF.